The 22 T cell receptor beta chains presented below share a single source sample, sequenced in a study of blood T cell repertoires in COVID-19. Produced via immunoSEQ multiplex PCR; TCRdb's table is partial and in-frame only. The table has 100,000 to 150,000 clones, roughly 83% seen once. The source material was peripheral blood. These receptors were taken from a man in his 60s with acute or convalescent COVID-19.

This clone was seen ten or more times. This chain connects TRBV2 to TRBJ2-7; TRBD2 matches at 12 bases. The ends lost 3 bases at V and 3 bases at J; junction bases unmatched: 12. The CDR3 length is 18 residues. Germline V gene sequence: CDR1 SNHLY, CDR2 FYNNEI. CDR3 residues: CASSDGLAGTPSIYEQYF. For the CDR3, the DNA is TGTGCCAGCAGTGATGGACTAGCGGGGACCCCTAGTATCTACGAGCAGTACTTC.

The genes are TRBV6-6 and TRBJ1-6; TRBD1 matches at 9 bases. After removal of 2 bases from V and 7 bases from J, the junction contained 6 bases not matched to a gene. The CDR3 length is 16 residues. From germline, CDR1 is MNHNY and CDR2 SVGAGI (reference sequence). CDR3 protein: CASSYPPGQGNSPLHF. As DNA, the CDR3 is TGTGCCAGCAGTTACCCCCCCGGACAGGGGAATTCACCCCTCCACTTT.

This sequence joins TRBV2 and TRBJ1-3, with 12 bases fitting TRBD1. The CDR3 runs to 14 residues. Per germline, CDR1 SNHLY and CDR2 FYNNEI. Unmatched junction bases numbered 3, after V lost 8 bases and J lost 4 bases. The CDR3 loop reads CASAGQGAGNTIYF. The CDR3 coding sequence is TGTGCCAGCGCGGGACAGGGGGCCGGAAACACCATATATTTT.

V and J are TRBV5-6 and TRBJ2-5; 8 nucleotides agree with TRBD2. This CDR3 region has 17 residues. The trim removed 0 bases at V and 1 base at J, leaving 8 bases unmatched. Germline CDR1 reads SGHDT; CDR2 reads YYEEEE. The CDR3, as DNA: TGTGCCAGCAGCTTGGAGCCCAGCGGGGGAATCCAAGAGACCCAGTACTTC. Protein sequence: CASSLEPSGGIQETQYF.

This chain connects TRBV6-2 or TRBV6-3 to TRBJ1-3; D gene uncertain. V was trimmed by 4 bases and J by 7 bases, leaving 8 bases between them. Germline loops: CDR1 MNHEY, CDR2 SVGEGT. The CDR3 contains 12 residues. The DNA for the CDR3 is TGTGCCAGCAGTTCACAGTGGAACACCATATATTTT. Translation: CASSSQWNTIYF.

The V call is TRBV7-8, the J call TRBJ1-1, with D maybe TRBD1 (5 bases). The V end lost 0 bases, the J end lost 0 bases, and 11 bases lay between the germline ends. The CDR3 runs 16 residues. CDR1 and CDR2 (germline): SGHVS, FQNEAQ. CDR3 sequence reads: CASSLAYGQLNTEAFF. The CDR3 DNA is TGTGCCAGCAGCTTAGCCTACGGACAATTGAACACTGAAGCTTTCTTT.

The J gene is TRBJ1-1, the V gene TRBV30; D is unclear. Germline CDR1 and CDR2: GTSNPN and SVGIG (reference sequence). There are 15 residues in the CDR3. V was pared by 0 bases and J by 1 base, with 12 bases between. The CDR3 sequence is CAWSVRLNPNTEAFF. The CDR3 bases are TGTGCCTGGAGTGTACGACTCAACCCGAACACTGAAGCTTTCTTT.

This sequence joins TRBV19 and TRBJ2-7; 8 bases align to TRBD1. The J segment lost 0 bases and the V segment lost 4 bases, leaving 17 bases of the junction unmatched. CDR3 length equals 19 residues. Per germline, CDR1 LNHDA and CDR2 SQIVND (reference sequence). Here the CDR3 reads CASSKVPGGTRASSYEQYF. CDR3 coding DNA: TGTGCCAGTAGTAAGGTACCAGGGGGCACAAGGGCGAGCTCCTACGAGCAGTACTTC.

This chain connects TRBV11-2 to TRBJ1-2, with D perhaps matching TRBD1 (5 bases). The V gene lost 1 base and the J gene lost 1 base, with 13 bases spanning the gap. CDR3 length equals 16 residues. Germline V gene sequence: CDR1 SGHAT, CDR2 FQNNGV. For the CDR3, the DNA is TGTGCCAGCAGCTTAGGATGGCAGGGTTTTAACTATGGCTACACCTTC. Its protein product is CASSLGWQGFNYGYTF.

This clone was observed once. The chain combines TRBV10-3 with TRBJ1-1, with 12 bases identical to TRBD1. This CDR3 is 15 amino acids long. In germline, CDR1 is ENHRY, CDR2 SYGVKD. J was trimmed by 7 bases and V by 6 bases; bases with no gene match: 9. The CDR3 loop reads CAIRPRDRGQGEAFF. CDR3 nucleotides: TGTGCCATCAGACCCCGGGACAGGGGGCAAGGTGAAGCTTTCTTT.

This clone was recorded a few times. The chain employs TRBV27 and TRBJ2-1, with 7 bases fitting TRBD2. V was pared by 6 bases and J by 10 bases, with 18 bases of the junction left unmatched. The CDR3 contains 16 residues. Germline CDR1 MNHEY, CDR2 SMNVEV (reference sequence). The CDR3 here is CASRRIAGTSRKEQFF. The CDR3 nucleotides read TGTGCCAGCAGGCGGATAGCGGGTACCTCCCGAAAGGAGCAGTTCTTC.

The V and J genes are TRBV7-7 and TRBJ2-1, with 10 bases fitting TRBD1. Germline loops: CDR1 SSHAT, CDR2 FNYEAQ (reference sequence). V shed 0 bases and J 5 bases; nucleotides not matched to a gene: 1. The CDR3 consists of 15 residues. The CDR3 nucleotides are TGTGCCAGCAGCTTAGCCGGGACAGGGGACAATGAGCAGTTCTTC. Protein: CASSLAGTGDNEQFF.

This sequence joins TRBV5-1 and TRBJ2-5; D may be TRBD1 (6 bases). Trimming took off 1 base at V and 1 base at J, with 14 bases between the two ends. CDR3 length: 16 amino acids. The germline V gene has CDR1 SGHRS and CDR2 YFSETQ. The CDR3 DNA reads as TGCGCCAGCAGCTTGTTGGGCAGGGGAACCCAAGAGACCCAGTACTTC. Translated, it gives CASSLLGRGTQETQYF. Together with reference TRBV5-1 and TRBJ2-5, the CDR3 gives the full variable domain: KAGVTQTPRYLIKTRGQQVTLSCSPISGHRSVSWYQQTPGQGLQFLFEYFSETQRNKGNFPGRFSGRQFSNSRSEMNVSTLELGDSALYLCASSLLGRGTQETQYFGPGTRLLVL.

The chain uses TRBV10-2 and TRBJ2-4; the match to TRBD1 covers 11 bases. The CDR3 extends over 15 amino acids. J gave up 9 bases and V 5 bases, and 9 bases lay outside the gene matches. Looked up from germline, CDR1 is WSHSY and CDR2 is SAAADI. The CDR3 DNA is TGCGCCAGCAGTCAGGACAGGGGGCGAATTGGCATTCAGTACTTC. Its protein product is CASSQDRGRIGIQYF.

J is TRBJ1-1 and V is TRBV19, with D perhaps TRBD1 (5 bases). This CDR3 contains 13 residues. Between the trimmed V and J ends, which lost 5 bases and 2 bases, there was a span of 9 bases. CDR1 is LNHDA and CDR2 is SQIVND in the germline V gene (reference sequence). The CDR3 loop is CASSPRTNTEAFF. The CDR3 DNA is TGTGCCAGTAGTCCCCGGACAAACACTGAAGCTTTCTTT.

This chain links TRBV9 with TRBJ1-6, with D hard to call. The germline V and J ends were trimmed by 0 bases and 6 bases, with 4 bases remaining between them. The germline CDR1 and CDR2 sequences are SGDLS and YYNGEE. CDR3 length equals 13 residues. The CDR3 coding sequence is TGTGCCAGCAGCGTAGCTAGTAATTCACCCCTCCACTTT. Residues: CASSVASNSPLHF.

This chain links TRBV4-2 with TRBJ2-7; 10 bases fit TRBD2. The CDR3 is 18 residues long. In germline, CDR1 is LGHNA, CDR2 YNFKEQ. Losses at the gene ends were 0 bases for V and 1 base for J; bases not matched to a gene: 9. In DNA form, the CDR3 reads TGTGCCAGCAGCCAAGAGCCAGCGGGAGGGGCCTTGTCCTACGAGCAGTACTTC. Translated: CASSQEPAGGALSYEQYF.

The gene calls are TRBV9 and TRBJ2-2, with unresolved D. The germline CDR1 and CDR2 sequences are SGDLS and YYNGEE. Trimming removed 0 bases from V and 3 bases from J, with 6 bases in between. The CDR3 extends over 14 amino acids. The CDR3 DNA reads TGTGCCAGCAGCGTAGTGTCGGACACCGGGGAGCTGTTTTTT. Its translation is CASSVVSDTGELFF.

CDR3 loop: CASSYSRGYEQYF. CDR3 nucleotides: TGTGCCAGCAGTTACTCTCGGGGGTACGAGCAGTACTTC. The rearrangement joins TRBV6-6 to TRBJ2-7, with D possibly matching TRBD2 (6 bases). Looked up from germline, CDR1 is MNHNY and CDR2 is SVGAGI (reference sequence). CDR3 size: 13 residues. Trimming removed 0 bases from V and 4 bases from J, with 7 bases in between.

The chain couples TRBV24-1 to TRBJ2-1; D perhaps matches TRBD1 (5 bases). The germline V gene encodes CDR1 KGHDR and CDR2 SFDVKD. Deletions cut 1 base from V and 3 bases from J, with 9 bases between. CDR3 length equals 15 residues. The CDR3 loop reads CATSDFRGSYNEQFF. The DNA for the CDR3 is TGTGCCACCAGTGATTTTAGGGGTAGCTACAATGAGCAGTTCTTC.

The chain employs TRBV30 and TRBJ2-7; tentative D call: TRBD1 (5 bases). V lost 2 bases, J lost 3 bases, and 14 bases lay in between. Germline assignment: CDR1 GTSNPN and CDR2 SVGIG (reference sequence). This CDR3 has 14 residues. This CDR3 reads CAWSTTRTNYEQYF. The CDR3 region has the DNA TGTGCCTGGAGTACAACCCGGACAAACTACGAGCAGTACTTC.

CDR3 loop: CATSGGHLFQETQYF. The CDR3 DNA follows: TGTGCCACCAGTGGGGGACACCTTTTCCAAGAGACCCAGTACTTC. V is TRBV24-1 and J is TRBJ2-5, with TRBD1 as a possible D gene (6 bases). Germline assignment: CDR1 KGHDR and CDR2 SFDVKD. The length of the CDR3 is 15 residues. V lost 5 bases, J lost 1 base, and 13 bases lay in between.